The following is a T cell receptor beta chain sequence with its context. Only in-frame clones appear in the TCRdb table, and some are missing; sequencing was by immunoSEQ multiplex PCR. There are 190,000 or so clones in the sample; about nine tenths occur only once, and around a tenth lies in the top ten. In assigning cohorts, the study relied on participant-reported clinical history. This CDR3 has 15 residues. The germline V gene encodes CDR1 SGHNT and CDR2 YYREEE (reference sequence). Trimming removed 4 bases from V and 0 bases from J, with 8 bases in between. The data derive from a study of blood T cell repertoires in COVID-19. On the study more broadly: COVID-19 samples, acute and convalescent, were from the United States, Italy and Spain.

V and J are TRBV5-4 and TRBJ2-6, with D possibly being TRBD2 (5 bases). The sequence came from a man between 18 and 29 years old with acute COVID-19. The sample taken for sequencing was PBMCs or T cells enriched from blood (not recorded which). CDR3 amino acids: CASSARGSGANVLTF. The CDR3 coding sequence is TGTGCCAGCAGCGCTCGGGGCTCTGGGGCCAACGTCCTGACTTTC.